This T cell receptor beta chain was captured in a study of T cell responses to AZD1222 COVID-19 vaccine. Study-wide points: Donors in the cohort were predominantly white British and more often female, and clonal diversity was possibly underestimated. Regions 160-218 and 743-854 held dominance among vaccine-associated CD4 TCRs, which spanned spike.

This clone has more than one count but fewer than ten. What it binds is not known. Assay: immunoSEQ multiplex PCR; the TCRdb copy retains only in-frame clones and omits some. The sample includes some 180,000 clones, approximately 90% of them seen just once. There are 16 residues in the CDR3. V dropped 2 bases and J dropped 10 bases, with 18 bases sitting between them. From germline, CDR1 is MNHNY and CDR2 SVGAGI (reference sequence). This receptor was obtained from an adult who received the MenACWY meningococcal vaccine as a control. Specimen: peripheral blood, collected 28 days after the second dose of the MenACWY control vaccine. The chain carries TRBV6-6 and TRBJ1-6, with D uncertain. The CDR3 is CASSYGPLVWGSPLHF. The CDR3 nucleotides are TGTGCCAGCAGTTACGGCCCGTTGGTGTGGGGATCACCCCTCCACTTT.